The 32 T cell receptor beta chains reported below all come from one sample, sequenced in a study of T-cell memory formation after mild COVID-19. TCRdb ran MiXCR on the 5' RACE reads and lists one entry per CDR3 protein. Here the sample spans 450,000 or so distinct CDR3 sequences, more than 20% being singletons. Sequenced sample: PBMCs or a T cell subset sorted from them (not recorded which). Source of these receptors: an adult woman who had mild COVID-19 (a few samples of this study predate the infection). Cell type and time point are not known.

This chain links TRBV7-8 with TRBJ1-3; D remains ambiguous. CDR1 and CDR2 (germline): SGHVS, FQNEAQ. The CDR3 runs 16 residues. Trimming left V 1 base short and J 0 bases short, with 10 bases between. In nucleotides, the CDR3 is TGTGCCAGCAGCTTAGTTCCGAGCCTCTCTGGAAACACCATATATTTT. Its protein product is CASSLVPSLSGNTIYF.

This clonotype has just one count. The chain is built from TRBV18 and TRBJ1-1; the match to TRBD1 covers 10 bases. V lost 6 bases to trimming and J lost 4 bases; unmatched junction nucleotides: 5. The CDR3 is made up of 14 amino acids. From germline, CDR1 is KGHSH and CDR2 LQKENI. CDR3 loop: CASSPGTGATEAFF. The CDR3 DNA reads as TGTGCCAGCTCCCCCGGGACAGGGGCCACTGAAGCTTTCTTT.

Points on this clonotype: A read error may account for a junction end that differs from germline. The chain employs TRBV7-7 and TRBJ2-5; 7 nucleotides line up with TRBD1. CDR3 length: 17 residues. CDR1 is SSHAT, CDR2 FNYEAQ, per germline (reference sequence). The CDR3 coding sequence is TGTGCTAGCAGCCCCTCGGCAAGGGGGCGGGCAGGGGAGACCCAGTACTTC. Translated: CASSPSARGRAGETQYF.

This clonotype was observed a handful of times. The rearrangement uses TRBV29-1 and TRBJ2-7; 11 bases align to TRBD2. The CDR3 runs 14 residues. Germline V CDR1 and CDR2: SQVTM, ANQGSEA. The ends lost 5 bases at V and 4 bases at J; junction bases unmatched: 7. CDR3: CSVLGLAGHYEQYF. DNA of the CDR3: TGCAGCGTTCTCGGACTAGCGGGCCATTACGAGCAGTACTTC.

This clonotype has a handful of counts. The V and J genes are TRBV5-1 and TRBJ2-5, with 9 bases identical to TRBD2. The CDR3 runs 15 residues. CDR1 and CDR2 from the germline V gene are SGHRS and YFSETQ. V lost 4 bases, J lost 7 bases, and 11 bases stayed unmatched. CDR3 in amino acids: CASSPDGGGAWTQYF. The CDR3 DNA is TGCGCCAGCAGCCCCGACGGCGGGGGGGCCTGGACCCAGTACTTC.

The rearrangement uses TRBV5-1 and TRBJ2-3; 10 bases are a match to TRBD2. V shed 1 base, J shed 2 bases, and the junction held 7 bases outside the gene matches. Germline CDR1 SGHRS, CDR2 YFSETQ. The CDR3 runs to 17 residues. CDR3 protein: CASSLIGLAVSTDTQYF. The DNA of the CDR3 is TGCGCCAGCAGCTTGATCGGACTAGCGGTTTCCACAGATACGCAGTATTTT.

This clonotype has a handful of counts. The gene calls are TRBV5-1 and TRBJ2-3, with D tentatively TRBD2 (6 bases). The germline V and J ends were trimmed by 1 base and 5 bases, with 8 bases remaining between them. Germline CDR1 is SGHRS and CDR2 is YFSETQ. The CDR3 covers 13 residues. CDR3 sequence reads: CASSLTAGDTQYF. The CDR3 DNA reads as TGCGCCAGCAGCTTGACAGCGGGAGATACGCAGTATTTT.

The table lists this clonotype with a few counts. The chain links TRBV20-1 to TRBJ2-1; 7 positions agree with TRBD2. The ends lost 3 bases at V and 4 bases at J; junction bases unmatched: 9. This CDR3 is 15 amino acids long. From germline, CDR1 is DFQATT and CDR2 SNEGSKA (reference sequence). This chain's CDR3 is CSASGRPYSYNEQFF. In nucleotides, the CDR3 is TGCAGTGCTAGCGGGAGGCCCTATTCTTACAATGAGCAGTTCTTC.

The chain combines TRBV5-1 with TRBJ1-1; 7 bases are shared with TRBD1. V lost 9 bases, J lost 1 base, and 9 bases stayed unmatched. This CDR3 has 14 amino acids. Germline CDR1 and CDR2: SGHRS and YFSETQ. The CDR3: CANLIQGKNTEAFF. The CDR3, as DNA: TGCGCCAACCTGATACAGGGGAAGAACACTGAAGCTTTCTTT.

The CDR3 reads CASSPTSTGYTF. The CDR3 region has the DNA TGTGCCAGCAGTCCTACATCTACTGGCTACACCTTC. The chain is built from TRBV12-3 or TRBV12-4 and TRBJ1-2; D is unresolved. The CDR3 is 12 amino acids. V dropped 5 bases and J dropped 7 bases, with 11 bases sitting between them.

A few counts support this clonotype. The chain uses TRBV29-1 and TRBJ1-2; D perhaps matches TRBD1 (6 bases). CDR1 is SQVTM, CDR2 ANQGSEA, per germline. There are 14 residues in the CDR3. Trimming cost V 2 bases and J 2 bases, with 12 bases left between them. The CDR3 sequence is CSVEPRTANYGYTF. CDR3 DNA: TGCAGCGTTGAACCGCGGACAGCGAACTATGGCTACACCTTC.

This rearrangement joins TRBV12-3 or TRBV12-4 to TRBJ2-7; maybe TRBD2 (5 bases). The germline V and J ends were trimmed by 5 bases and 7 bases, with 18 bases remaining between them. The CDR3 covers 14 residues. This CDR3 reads CASSPLESPAEQYF. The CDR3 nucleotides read TGTGCCAGCAGTCCACTAGAGTCCCCCGCGGAGCAGTACTTC.

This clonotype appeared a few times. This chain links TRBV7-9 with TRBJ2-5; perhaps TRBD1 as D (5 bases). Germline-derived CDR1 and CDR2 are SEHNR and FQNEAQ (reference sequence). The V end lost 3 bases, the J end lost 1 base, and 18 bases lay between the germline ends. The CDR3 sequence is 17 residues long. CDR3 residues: CASSFGLTTDSQETQYF. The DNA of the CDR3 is TGTGCCAGCAGCTTCGGTTTAACGACAGACTCCCAAGAGACCCAGTACTTC.

This CDR3 is CSVWDLGELFF. As DNA, the CDR3 is TGCAGCGTTTGGGACCTCGGGGAGCTGTTTTTT. The V call is TRBV29-1, the J call TRBJ2-2, with D perhaps matching TRBD1 or TRBD2 (5 bases each). The CDR3 runs to 11 residues. Germline lookup yields CDR1 SQVTM and CDR2 ANQGSEA. V dropped 5 bases and J dropped 7 bases, with 8 bases sitting between them.

CDR3 in DNA: TGTGCCTGGAGTTTTTTAGAGACCCAGTACTTC. Its translation: CAWSFLETQYF. The V gene is TRBV30, the J gene TRBJ2-5, with D hard to call. The V and J ends lost 2 bases and 4 bases respectively, with 5 bases between them. CDR1 and CDR2 from the germline V gene are GTSNPN and SVGIG (reference sequence). CDR3 size: 11 residues.

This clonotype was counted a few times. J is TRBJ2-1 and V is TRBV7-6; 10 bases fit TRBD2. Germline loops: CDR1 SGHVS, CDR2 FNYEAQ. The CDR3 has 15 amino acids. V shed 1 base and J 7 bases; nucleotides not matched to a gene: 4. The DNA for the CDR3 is TGTGCCAGCAGCTTAGGGCCAGCGGGGGGGAATGAGCAGTTCTTC. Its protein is CASSLGPAGGNEQFF.

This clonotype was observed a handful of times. The CDR3 here is CASSYDPTGEIRELFF. Here the CDR3 DNA reads TGTGCCAGCAGTTACGACCCGACAGGGGAAATCAGGGAGCTGTTTTTT. This sequence joins TRBV6-5 and TRBJ2-2; TRBD1 agrees at 8 bases. V shed 2 bases, J shed 9 bases, and the junction held 11 bases outside the gene matches. The CDR3 is made up of 16 amino acids. CDR1 and CDR2 (germline): MNHEY, SVGAGI.

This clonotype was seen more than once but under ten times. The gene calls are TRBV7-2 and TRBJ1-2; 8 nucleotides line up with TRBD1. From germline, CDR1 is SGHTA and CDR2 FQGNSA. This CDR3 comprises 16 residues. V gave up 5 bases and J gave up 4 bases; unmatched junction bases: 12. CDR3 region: CASSRIPGQAIYGYTF. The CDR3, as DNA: TGTGCCAGCAGCCGAATTCCGGGACAGGCCATCTATGGCTACACCTTC.

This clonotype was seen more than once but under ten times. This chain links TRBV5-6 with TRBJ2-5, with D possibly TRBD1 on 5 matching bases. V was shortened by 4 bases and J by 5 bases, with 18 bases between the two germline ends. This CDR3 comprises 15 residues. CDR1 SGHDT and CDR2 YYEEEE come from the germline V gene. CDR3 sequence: CASSLGATVLETQYF. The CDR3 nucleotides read TGTGCCAGCAGCCTTGGGGCTACGGTTTTGGAGACCCAGTACTTC.

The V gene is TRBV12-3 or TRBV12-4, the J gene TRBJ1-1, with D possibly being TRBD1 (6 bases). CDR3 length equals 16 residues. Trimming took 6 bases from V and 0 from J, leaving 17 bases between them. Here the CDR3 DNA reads TGTGCCAGCAGGCGGGGGCGGCTGGGGGTGAACACTGAAGCTTTCTTT. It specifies CASRRGRLGVNTEAFF.

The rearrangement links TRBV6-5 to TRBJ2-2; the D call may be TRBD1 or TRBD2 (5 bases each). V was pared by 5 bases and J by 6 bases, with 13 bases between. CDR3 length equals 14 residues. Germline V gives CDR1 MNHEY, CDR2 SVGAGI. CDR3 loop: CASSIRDLAGELFF. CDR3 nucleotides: TGTGCCAGCAGTATTAGGGACCTCGCCGGGGAGCTGTTTTTT.

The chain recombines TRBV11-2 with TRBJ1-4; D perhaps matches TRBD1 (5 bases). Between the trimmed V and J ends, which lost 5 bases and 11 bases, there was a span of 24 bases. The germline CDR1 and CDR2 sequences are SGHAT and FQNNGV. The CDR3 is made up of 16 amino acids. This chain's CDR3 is CASSPISGMGWRKLFF. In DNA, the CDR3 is TGTGCCAGCAGCCCTATCTCAGGGATGGGTTGGCGGAAACTGTTTTTT.

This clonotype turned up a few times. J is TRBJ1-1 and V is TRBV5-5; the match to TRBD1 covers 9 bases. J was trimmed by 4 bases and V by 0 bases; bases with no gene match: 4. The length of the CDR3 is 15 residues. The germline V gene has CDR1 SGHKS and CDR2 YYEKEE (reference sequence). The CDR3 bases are TGTGCCAGCAGCTTGGGCGACAGGGGGGGCACTGAAGCTTTCTTT. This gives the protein CASSLGDRGGTEAFF.

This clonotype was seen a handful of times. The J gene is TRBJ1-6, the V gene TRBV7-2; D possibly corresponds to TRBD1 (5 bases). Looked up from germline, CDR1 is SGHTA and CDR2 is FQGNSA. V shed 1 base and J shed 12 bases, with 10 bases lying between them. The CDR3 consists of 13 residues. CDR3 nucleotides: TGTGCCAGCAGCTTAGGGGGCAGGGAACCCCTCCACTTT. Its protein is CASSLGGREPLHF.

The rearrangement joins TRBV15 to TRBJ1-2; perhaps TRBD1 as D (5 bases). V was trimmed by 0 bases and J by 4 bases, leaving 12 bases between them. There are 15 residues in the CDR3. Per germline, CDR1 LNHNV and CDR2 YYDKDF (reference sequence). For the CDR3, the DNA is TGTGCCACCAGCAGAGAGATTGAGGGACCCTATGGCTACACCTTC. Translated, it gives CATSREIEGPYGYTF.

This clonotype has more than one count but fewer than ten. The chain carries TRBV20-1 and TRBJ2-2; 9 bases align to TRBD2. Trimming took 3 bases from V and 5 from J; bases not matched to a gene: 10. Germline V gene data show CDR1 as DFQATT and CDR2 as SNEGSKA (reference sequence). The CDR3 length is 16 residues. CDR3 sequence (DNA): TGCAGTGCTAGGTCCATAGCGGGGGACCCGACCGGGGAGCTGTTTTTT. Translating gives CSARSIAGDPTGELFF.

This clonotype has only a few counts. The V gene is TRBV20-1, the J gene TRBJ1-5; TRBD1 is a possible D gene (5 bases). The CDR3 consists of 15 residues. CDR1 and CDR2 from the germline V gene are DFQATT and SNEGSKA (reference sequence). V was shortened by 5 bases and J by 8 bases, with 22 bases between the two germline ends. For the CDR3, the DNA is TGCAGTGCTCTTGGGGCGGCCTTACGATCGGAGCCCCAGCATTTT. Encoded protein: CSALGAALRSEPQHF.

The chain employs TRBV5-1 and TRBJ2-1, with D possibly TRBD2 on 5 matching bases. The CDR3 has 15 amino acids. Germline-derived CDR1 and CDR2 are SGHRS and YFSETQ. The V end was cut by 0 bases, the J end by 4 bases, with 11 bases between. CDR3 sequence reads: CASSLDSAGYNEQFF. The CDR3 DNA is TGCGCCAGCAGCTTGGACAGCGCGGGTTACAATGAGCAGTTCTTC.

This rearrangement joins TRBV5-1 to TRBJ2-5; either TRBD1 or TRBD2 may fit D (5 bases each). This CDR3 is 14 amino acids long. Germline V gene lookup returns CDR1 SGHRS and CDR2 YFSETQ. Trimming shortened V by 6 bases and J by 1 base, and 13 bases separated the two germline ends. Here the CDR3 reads CASTPGAVQETQYF. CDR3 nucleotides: TGCGCCAGCACCCCCGGGGCTGTCCAAGAGACCCAGTACTTC.

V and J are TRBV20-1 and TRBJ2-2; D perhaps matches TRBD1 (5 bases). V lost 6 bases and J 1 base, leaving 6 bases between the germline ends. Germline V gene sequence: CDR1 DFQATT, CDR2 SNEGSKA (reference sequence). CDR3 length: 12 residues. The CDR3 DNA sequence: TGCAGTGCGGGGCGGAACACCGGGGAGCTGTTTTTT. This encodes CSAGRNTGELFF.

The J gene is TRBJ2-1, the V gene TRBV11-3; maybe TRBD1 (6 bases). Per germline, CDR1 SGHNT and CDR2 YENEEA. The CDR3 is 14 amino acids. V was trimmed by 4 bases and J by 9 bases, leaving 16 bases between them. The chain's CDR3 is CASSSNYPGVEQFF. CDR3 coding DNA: TGTGCCAGCAGCTCTAACTACCCAGGGGTTGAGCAGTTCTTC.

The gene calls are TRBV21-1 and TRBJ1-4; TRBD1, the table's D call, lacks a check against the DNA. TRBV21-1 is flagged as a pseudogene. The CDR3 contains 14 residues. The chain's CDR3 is CASSKGGGVQPPLF. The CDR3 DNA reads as TGTGCCAGCAGCAAAGGGGGCGGGGTCCAGCCCCCTCTTTTT.